This T cell receptor beta chain stems from a study of graft-versus-host responses after intestinal transplantation. Background on the study: Each patient got anti-thymocyte globulin induction, then tacrolimus and steroids for three to four years.

V lost 7 bases and J lost 7; bases outside the gene matches: 8. Germline-derived CDR1 and CDR2 are MRHNA and SNTAGT. This CDR3 has 13 amino acids. Measured with immunoSEQ multiplex PCR; TCRdb has only the in-frame clones, and not every one. The sample lists roughly 69,000 clones, 85% to 95% occurring once. Concerning this clone itself: What it binds is not known.

The specimen comprised unstimulated CD8+ T cells sorted from spleen or lymph node cells, sampled before transplant. This clonotype originated in a human donor who was the organ donor for an intestinal transplant. The chain has TRBV6-4 and TRBJ1-2; 8 bases are a match to TRBD1. The CDR3 nucleotides are TGTGCCAGCATCCCAGACAGGGGAACTGGCTACACCTTC. Translated, it gives CASIPDRGTGYTF.